These 18 T cell receptor beta chains originate from one sample sequenced in a study of blood T cells in healthy people across ages. The authors ran a second PCR of about 7 to 11 cycles using a sample-barcoded 5' primer and a J-beta primer mix. TCRdb reprocessed the 5' RACE reads via MiXCR and lists one record per CDR3 protein. Found here are about 570,000 distinct CDR3 sequences, approximately 25% of them singletons; the top ten hold around 20%. Sequenced input: blood. These receptor sequences come from a woman in her 70s in good health.

This clonotype was seen a handful of times. J is TRBJ1-1 and V is TRBV20-1; the D gene is possibly TRBD1 (5 bases). The CDR3 runs to 14 residues. V dropped 3 bases and J dropped 0 bases, with 11 bases sitting between them. Germline V gene sequence: CDR1 DFQATT, CDR2 SNEGSKA (reference sequence). The CDR3 DNA follows: TGCAGTGCTAGCGCCCGAGGGGTGAACACTGAAGCTTTCTTT. Translated: CSASARGVNTEAFF.

This clonotype was seen only a few times. CDR3 region: CSASTSGGFLTQYF. Here the CDR3 DNA reads TGCAGTGCTTCGACTAGCGGGGGGTTCCTGACCCAGTACTTC. V is TRBV20-1 and J is TRBJ2-5; 13 positions match TRBD2. Germline CDR1 is DFQATT and CDR2 is SNEGSKA (reference sequence). Unmatched junction bases numbered 7, after V lost 5 bases and J lost 7 bases. This CDR3 comprises 14 residues.

This clonotype was seen a handful of times. V is TRBV6-1 and J is TRBJ1-5; D is possibly TRBD1 (5 bases). There are 15 residues in the CDR3. The germline V and J ends were trimmed by 7 bases and 4 bases, with 17 bases remaining between them. Germline assignment: CDR1 MNHNS and CDR2 SASEGT. For the CDR3, the DNA is TGTGCCAGCACCTACCTGAACGGGGGAAATCAGCCCCAGCATTTT. As protein: CASTYLNGGNQPQHF.

V is TRBV4-1 and J is TRBJ2-5; perhaps D is TRBD1 or TRBD2 (5 bases each). Trimming took 2 bases from V and 4 from J, leaving 23 bases between them. The CDR3 consists of 18 residues. Germline V CDR1 and CDR2: MGHRA, YSYEKL. For the CDR3, the DNA is TGCGCCAGCAGCCAAAAGAAAACCGGGACGGCCGAGGGAGAGACCCAGTACTTC. Translation: CASSQKKTGTAEGETQYF.

The chain joins TRBV4-2 to TRBJ2-5; weak D call: TRBD1 (7 bases). V dropped 6 bases and J dropped 5 bases, with 19 bases sitting between them. Germline assignment: CDR1 LGHNA and CDR2 YNFKEQ. The CDR3 sequence is 15 residues long. CDR3 in DNA: TGTGCCAGCAGAAGAAGGAGGGGGCCGGGGGAGACCCAGTACTTC. Encoded protein: CASRRRRGPGETQYF.

This clonotype has ten or more counts. V gene TRBV7-6 combines with J gene TRBJ2-5; no definite D call. Per the germline V gene, CDR1 is SGHVS and CDR2 is FNYEAQ. Trimming removed 5 bases at V and 5 bases at J, with 9 bases between. CDR3 length equals 12 residues. CDR3 loop: CASSLNTETQYF. The CDR3 nucleotides are TGTGCCAGCAGCCTTAATACGGAGACCCAGTACTTC.

The CDR3 loop reads CASSTGLAGGLGEQYF. The CDR3, as DNA: TGTGCCAGCAGCACGGGACTAGCGGGGGGCCTCGGCGAGCAGTACTTC. This chain links TRBV7-9 with TRBJ2-7; 15 positions agree with TRBD2. Germline CDR1 SEHNR, CDR2 FQNEAQ (reference sequence). Germline trimming cut 5 bases from V and 6 bases from J; bases unmatched to any gene: 8. The CDR3 runs 16 residues.

The V gene is TRBV3-1, the J gene TRBJ2-1; the D gene is possibly TRBD1 (5 bases). The J call may be in error: the DNA end matches TRBJ2-7 better. The CDR3 is 14 residues long. Germline lookup yields CDR1 LGHDT and CDR2 YNNKEL (reference sequence). The CDR3 sequence: CASSQGDRRYEQYF. The CDR3 DNA reads as TGTGCCAGCAGCCAAGGTGACAGAAGGTACGAGCAGTACTTC.

The chain recombines TRBV4-3 with TRBJ2-2; D gene uncertain. Trimming cost V 0 bases and J 5 bases, with 16 bases left between them. The CDR3 consists of 17 residues. The germline gives CDR1 LGHNA, CDR2 YSLEER. CDR3 amino acids: CASSQDPGAASTGELFF. In nucleotides, the CDR3 is TGCGCCAGCAGCCAAGATCCCGGAGCCGCGTCGACCGGGGAGCTGTTTTTT.

This clonotype has just one count. This chain links TRBV20-1 with TRBJ2-5, with 9 bases that match TRBD1. Near its end, the DNA agrees better with TRBJ2-1, so the J call may be wrong. The CDR3 is made up of 14 amino acids. In germline, CDR1 is DFQATT, CDR2 SNEGSKA (reference sequence). The CDR3 spells CSAYSGTGFGEQFF. The CDR3 nucleotides read TGCAGTGCTTATTCCGGGACAGGGTTTGGTGAGCAGTTCTTC.

This rearrangement joins TRBV12-3 or TRBV12-4 to TRBJ2-6; 9 bases are shared with TRBD1. V lost 5 bases, J lost 3 bases, and 8 bases stayed unmatched. CDR3 length: 17 residues. The CDR3 sequence: CASSPLRQGVGANVLTF. The CDR3, as DNA: TGTGCCAGCAGTCCACTCCGACAGGGGGTTGGGGCCAACGTCCTGACTTTC.

About this clonotype: Germline and junction disagree at one end, which may indicate a read error. The chain joins TRBV10-3 to TRBJ2-3, with D perhaps matching TRBD1 or TRBD2 (5 bases each). Looked up from germline, CDR1 is ENHRY and CDR2 is SYGVKD. There are 14 residues in the CDR3. Here the CDR3 DNA reads TGTGCCGTCAGTGAGGGCAGGGATGCAGATACGCAGTATTTT. Translated, it gives CAVSEGRDADTQYF.

This clonotype was counted between two and nine times. The junction and the germline gene differ at one end; a read error may be behind it. The chain employs TRBV5-4 and TRBJ2-6, with a possible D match to TRBD1 (5 bases). Germline V CDR1 and CDR2: SGHNT, YYREEE (reference sequence). The CDR3 has 19 residues. CDR3 coding DNA: TGTGCCAGCAGCTTGGATACTGGCGGAGCTTGGGGTGGGGCCAACGTCCTGGCTTTC. This codes for CASSLDTGGAWGGANVLAF.

Only a few counts were recorded for this clonotype. The chain joins TRBV24-1 to TRBJ2-5, with TRBD2 identical over 7 bases. Per the germline V gene, CDR1 is KGHDR and CDR2 is SFDVKD. CDR3 length: 14 residues. V gave up 4 bases and J gave up 7 bases; unmatched junction bases: 8. This CDR3 is CATSDPGGEGTQYF. The CDR3 nucleotides are TGTGCCACCAGTGACCCTGGGGGGGAAGGGACCCAGTACTTC.

The chain couples TRBV4-1 to TRBJ2-5; tentatively, D is TRBD1 (8 bases). This CDR3 is built from 16 residues. Trimming took 6 bases from V and 4 from J, leaving 21 bases between them. Per the germline V gene, CDR1 is MGHRA and CDR2 is YSYEKL. The CDR3 spells CASSHGLQGGRETQYF. The CDR3 DNA reads as TGCGCCAGCAGTCACGGTCTACAGGGGGGGAGAGAGACCCAGTACTTC.

A few counts support this clonotype. This chain uses TRBV6-6 with TRBJ1-2; no firm D call. The CDR3 sequence is 12 residues long. The V end was cut by 10 bases, the J end by 5 bases, with 14 bases between. The germline V gene encodes CDR1 MNHNY and CDR2 SVGAGI (reference sequence). CDR3 region: CATGTTGYGYTF. In DNA form, the CDR3 reads TGTGCCACCGGAACCACCGGGTATGGCTACACCTTC.

The V gene is TRBV4-3, the J gene TRBJ1-1; D unclear. From germline, CDR1 is LGHNA and CDR2 YSLEER. Trimming removed 0 bases at V and 4 bases at J, with 9 bases between. The length of the CDR3 is 14 residues. Written as DNA, the CDR3 is TGCGCCAGCAGCCAAGATCGTGCATCCACTGAAGCTTTCTTT. Its protein product is CASSQDRASTEAFF.

The chain joins TRBV7-3 to TRBJ2-1; maybe TRBD1 (5 bases). The germline V gene encodes CDR1 SGHTA and CDR2 FQGTGA. V lost 5 bases to trimming and J lost 7 bases, with 18 bases between them. The CDR3 length is 15 residues. CDR3: CASSPGASHGNEQFF. The CDR3 nucleotides are TGTGCCAGCAGCCCTGGGGCTAGTCATGGGAATGAGCAGTTCTTC. Based on the CDR3 plus reference TRBV7-3 and TRBJ2-1, the full variable domain is GAGVSQTPSNKVTEKGKYVELRCDPISGHTALYWYRQSLGQGPEFLIYFQGTGAADDSGLPNDRFFAVRPEGSVSTLKIQRTERGDSAVYLCASSPGASHGNEQFFGPGTRLTVL.